This note documents a single TCR beta chain sequence. Its specificity is not known. The CDR3 runs to 12 residues. Germline loops: CDR1 MGHRA, CDR2 YSYEKL. V gave up 5 bases and J gave up 2 bases, with 7 bases separating them. The sample comes from a study of graft-versus-host responses after intestinal transplantation. Study as a whole: All recipients got anti-thymocyte globulin induction, then tacrolimus and steroids for approximately 3 years. General observations from the study: Levels of circulating GvH clones at their peak were associated with early post-transplant HvG declines.

TCRdb's copy holds only in-frame clones and misses some; the assay was immunoSEQ multiplex PCR. The table records roughly 100,000 clones, over 85% of them present only once. The sample in question was unstimulated CD8+ T cells sorted from spleen or lymph node cells, obtained before intestinal transplant. This receptor was identified in a human donor who received an intestinal transplant. The rearrangement joins TRBV4-1 to TRBJ2-7, with D possibly TRBD1 on 5 matching bases. CDR3 sequence (DNA): TGCGCCAGCAGCGAGACAGCCTACGAGCAGTACTTC. This codes for CASSETAYEQYF.